The source of this TCR beta chain is a study of tumor-infiltrating lymphocytes in primary liver carcinoma. The wider study: Tissue type made little difference to sample yields of roughly 3.65 to 8 million productive TCRbeta reads. Study observations and caveats: Tumor region pairs showed greater overlap than either tumor-adjacent or tumor-blood pairs did.

Using a constant-region primer together with ProtoScript II reverse transcriptase, TCR beta cDNA was made from about 500 ng of total RNA. What produced the TCR beta libraries was three nested multiplex PCR rounds using slightly modified ARM-PCR. With TRBV1-TRBV30 forward primers and a C-beta reverse primer, the first two PCR rounds were run for approximately 10 cycles each. From the multiplex PCR reads, TCRdb called clonotypes with MiXCR, one entry per CDR3 protein. The sample lists approximately 300,000 distinct CDR3 sequences, 65% occurring once. Points on this clonotype: Its antigen remains unknown.

The V end lost 0 bases, the J end lost 7 bases, and 18 bases lay between the germline ends. The CDR3 totals 16 residues. Extraction also yielded germline DNA, while blood RNA was obtained from unsorted whole blood. Sequencing input: peripheral blood. This receptor was identified in a man in his forties with primary liver carcinoma and hepatitis B virus infection. This chain connects TRBV23-1 to TRBJ2-5; D not certain. TRBV23-1 is an ORF, and what it does is uncertain. This CDR3 reads CASSQSSNGREMTQYF. CDR3 in DNA: TGCGCCAGCAGTCAATCGAGCAACGGTAGAGAAATGACCCAGTACTTC.